The clone carrying this TCR beta chain came up many times. Its antigen remains unidentified. This specimen belongs to a study of CD8+CD57+ T cells in acquired aplastic anemia. Study-wide findings and caveats: Between patients and controls, about 30 CD8+ CDR3 sequences were found in common.

The study profiled TCR beta VDJ and CDR3 using genomic DNA as template. In TCRdb, the reads were re-called with MiXCR into one record per CDR3 protein. This sample has 160,000 or so distinct CDR3 sequences; roughly 48% occur once, and the top ten carry more than 0.95%. Only patients with CD8+CD57+ cell expansion on flow cytometry were chosen for sequencing. The CDR3 length is 14 residues. Trimming took 6 bases from V and 3 from J, leaving 11 bases between them. The sequencing sample was made of sorted CD4+, CD8+, or CD8+CD57+ T cells (not recorded which) from PBMCs. This sequence was found in a human donor with aplastic anemia. V is TRBV12-3 or TRBV12-4 and J is TRBJ2-2; D tentatively reads TRBD1 or TRBD2 (5 bases each). This CDR3 is CASSPGTDTGELFF. The CDR3 nucleotides read TGTGCCAGCAGCCCCGGGACCGACACCGGGGAGCTGTTTTTT.